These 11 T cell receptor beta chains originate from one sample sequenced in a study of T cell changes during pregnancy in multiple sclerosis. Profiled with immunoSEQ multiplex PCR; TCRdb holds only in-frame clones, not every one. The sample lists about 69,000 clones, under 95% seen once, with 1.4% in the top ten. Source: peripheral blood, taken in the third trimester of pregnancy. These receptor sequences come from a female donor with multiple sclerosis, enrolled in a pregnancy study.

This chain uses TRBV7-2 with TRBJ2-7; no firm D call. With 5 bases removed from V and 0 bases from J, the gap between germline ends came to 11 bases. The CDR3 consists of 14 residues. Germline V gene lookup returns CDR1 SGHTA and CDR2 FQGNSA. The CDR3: CASSPDFGSYEQYF. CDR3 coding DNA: TGTGCCAGCAGCCCCGACTTCGGCTCCTACGAGCAGTACTTC.

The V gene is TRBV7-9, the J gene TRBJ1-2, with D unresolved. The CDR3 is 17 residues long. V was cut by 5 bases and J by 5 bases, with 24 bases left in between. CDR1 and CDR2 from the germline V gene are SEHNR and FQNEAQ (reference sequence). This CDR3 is CASSPGRTETVAYGYTF. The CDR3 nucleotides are TGTGCCAGCAGCCCCGGCCGAACGGAGACGGTTGCTTATGGCTACACCTTC.

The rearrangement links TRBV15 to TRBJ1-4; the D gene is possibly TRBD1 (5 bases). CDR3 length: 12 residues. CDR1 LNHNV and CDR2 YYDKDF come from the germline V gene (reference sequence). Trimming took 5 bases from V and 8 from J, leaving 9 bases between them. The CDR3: CATSLQGEKLFF. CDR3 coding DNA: TGTGCCACCAGCCTCCAGGGCGAAAAACTGTTTTTT.

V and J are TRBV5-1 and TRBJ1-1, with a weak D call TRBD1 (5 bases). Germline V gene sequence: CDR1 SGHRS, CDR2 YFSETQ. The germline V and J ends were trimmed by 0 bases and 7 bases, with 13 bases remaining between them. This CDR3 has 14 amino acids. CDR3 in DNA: TGCGCCAGCAGCTTGGGTATCCGAGACAGTGAAGCTTTCTTT. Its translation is CASSLGIRDSEAFF.

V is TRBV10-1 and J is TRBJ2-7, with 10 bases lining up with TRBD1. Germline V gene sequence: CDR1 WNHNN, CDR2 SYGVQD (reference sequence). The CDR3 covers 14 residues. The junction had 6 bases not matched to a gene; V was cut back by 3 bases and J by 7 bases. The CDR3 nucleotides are TGCGCCAGCAGTGAAGGGACAGGGGATAAAGAGCAGTACTTC. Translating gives CASSEGTGDKEQYF.

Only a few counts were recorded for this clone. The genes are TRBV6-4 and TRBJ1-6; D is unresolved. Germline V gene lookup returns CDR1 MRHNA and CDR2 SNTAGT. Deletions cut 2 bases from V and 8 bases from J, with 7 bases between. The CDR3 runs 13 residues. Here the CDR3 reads CASSDEIDSPLHF. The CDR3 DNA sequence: TGTGCCAGCAGTGACGAGATAGATTCACCCCTCCACTTT.

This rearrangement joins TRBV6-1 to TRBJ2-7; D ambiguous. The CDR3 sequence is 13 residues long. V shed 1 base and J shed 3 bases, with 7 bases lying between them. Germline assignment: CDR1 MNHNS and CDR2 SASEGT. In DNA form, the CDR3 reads TGTGCCAGCAGTGAAGTCCCTGTCTACGAGCAGTACTTC. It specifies CASSEVPVYEQYF.

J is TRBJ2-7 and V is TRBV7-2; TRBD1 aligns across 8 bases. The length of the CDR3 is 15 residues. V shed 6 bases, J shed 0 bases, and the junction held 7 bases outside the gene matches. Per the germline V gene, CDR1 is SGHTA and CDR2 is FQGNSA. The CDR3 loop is CASRYRDRSSYEQYF. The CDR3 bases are TGTGCCAGCAGGTACCGGGACAGGAGCTCCTACGAGCAGTACTTC.

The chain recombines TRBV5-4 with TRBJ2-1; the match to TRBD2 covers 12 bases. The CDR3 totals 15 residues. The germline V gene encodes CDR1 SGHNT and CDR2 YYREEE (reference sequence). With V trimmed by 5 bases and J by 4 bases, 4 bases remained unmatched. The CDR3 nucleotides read TGTGCCAGCAGGCCTCTAGCGGGGGGGTACAATGAGCAGTTCTTC. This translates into CASRPLAGGYNEQFF.

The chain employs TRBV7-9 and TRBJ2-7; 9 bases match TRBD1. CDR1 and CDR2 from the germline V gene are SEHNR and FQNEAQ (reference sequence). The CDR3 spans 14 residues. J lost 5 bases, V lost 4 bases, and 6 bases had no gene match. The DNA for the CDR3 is TGTGCCAGCAGCTCTTTGGGACAGGGCGACGAGCAGTACTTC. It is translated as CASSSLGQGDEQYF.

Written as DNA, the CDR3 is TGTGCCATCAGCGCAGGGGGCTTTGATGAAAAACTGTTTTTT. Residues: CAISAGGFDEKLFF. The chain couples TRBV10-3 to TRBJ1-4, with 8 bases identical to TRBD1. The CDR3 is 14 amino acids. Germline V gives CDR1 ENHRY, CDR2 SYGVKD. Unmatched junction bases numbered 6, after V lost 6 bases and J lost 6 bases.